These 21 T cell receptor beta chains came from one sample sequenced in a study of CD8+CD57+ T cells in acquired aplastic anemia. CD8+CD57+ cell expansion, shown by flow cytometry, had occurred in the patients selected for sequencing. TCR beta VDJ combinations and CDR3 sequences were profiled from genomic DNA. TCRdb re-called the reads with MiXCR, one entry per CDR3 protein. The sample lists 300,000 or so distinct CDR3 sequences; under 60% were seen once. The sample taken for sequencing was sorted CD4+, CD8+, or CD8+CD57+ T cells (not recorded which) from PBMCs. The receptors come from a human donor with aplastic anemia.

In its sample, this clonotype was seen once. The chain joins TRBV7-9 to TRBJ2-1; a weak D match, TRBD1 (6 bases). The CDR3 spans 13 residues. V was clipped by 0 bases and J by 13 bases, with 13 bases between them. The germline CDR1 and CDR2 sequences are SEHNR and FQNEAQ (reference sequence). The CDR3: CASSLAKGVDQFF. For the CDR3, the DNA is TGTGCCAGCAGCTTAGCTAAGGGGGTAGATCAGTTCTTC. Complete variable domain (other parts from reference TRBV7-9 and TRBJ2-1): DTGVSQNPRHKITKRGQNVTFRCDPISEHNRLYWYRQTLGQGPEFLTYFQNEAQLEKSRLLSDRFSAERPKGSFSTLEIQRTEQGDSAMYLCASSLAKGVDQFFGPGTRLTVL.

This sequence joins TRBV15 and TRBJ2-7; 9 nucleotides agree with TRBD1. The CDR3 extends over 13 amino acids. Germline V lookup: CDR1 LNHNV, CDR2 YYDKDF (reference sequence). The ends lost 3 bases at V and 3 bases at J; junction bases unmatched: 0. The CDR3 bases are TGTGCCACCAGCAGGGACAGGGGCTACGAGCAGTACTTC. Residues: CATSRDRGYEQYF.

The chain is built from TRBV4-1 and TRBJ2-7, with a tentative D call TRBD1 (6 bases). V was shortened by 5 bases and J by 3 bases, with 20 bases between the two germline ends. The length of the CDR3 is 16 residues. The germline gives CDR1 MGHRA, CDR2 YSYEKL. The DNA of the CDR3 is TGCGCCAGCAGCAGGGCTAGTCAGGGGCTAGACTACGAGCAGTACTTC. This codes for CASSRASQGLDYEQYF.

This clonotype turned up a few times. The chain joins TRBV3-1 to TRBJ2-3, with 14 positions matching TRBD2. The CDR3 has 16 amino acids. The trim removed 3 bases at V and 7 bases at J, leaving 6 bases unmatched. CDR1 is LGHDT and CDR2 is YNNKEL in the germline V gene (reference sequence). The CDR3 protein is CASSQGLAGATHTQYF. Here the CDR3 DNA reads TGTGCCAGCAGCCAGGGACTAGCGGGAGCGACCCATACGCAGTATTTT.

This clonotype was observed many times. The chain is built from TRBV20-1 and TRBJ1-1; D gene ambiguous. The CDR3 covers 13 residues. The ends were cut back, 6 bases at V and 0 bases at J, with 11 bases in the middle. Germline V gives CDR1 DFQATT, CDR2 SNEGSKA (reference sequence). CDR3 coding DNA: TGCAGTGCCTCGACCCACGTGAACACTGAAGCTTTCTTT. Its protein product is CSASTHVNTEAFF.

The gene calls are TRBV6-6 and TRBJ2-5; D remains ambiguous. The CDR3 length is 11 residues. V was clipped by 3 bases and J by 5 bases, with 4 bases between them. Germline V gene sequence: CDR1 MNHNY, CDR2 SVGAGI (reference sequence). The CDR3 sequence: CASSYIETQYF. The CDR3 bases are TGTGCCAGCAGTTATATTGAGACCCAGTACTTC.

The chain recombines TRBV15 with TRBJ2-5; D may be TRBD1 (6 bases). The germline gives CDR1 LNHNV, CDR2 YYDKDF (reference sequence). The CDR3 is 16 amino acids. Trimming removed 3 bases at V and 4 bases at J, with 18 bases between. The CDR3 DNA reads TGTGCCACCAGCAGTCTCCTACAGGGCGAGAGAGAGACCCAGTACTTC. It codes for CATSSLLQGERETQYF.

This chain's CDR3 is CASTTGTANTEAFF. DNA for the CDR3: TGTGCCAGCACAACAGGGACGGCGAACACTGAAGCTTTCTTT. The chain has TRBV25-1 and TRBJ1-1, with TRBD1 as a possible D gene (6 bases). This CDR3 is 14 amino acids long. V dropped 7 bases and J dropped 1 base, with 13 bases sitting between them. Germline V CDR1 and CDR2: MGHDK, SYGVNS.

The chain joins TRBV10-3 to TRBJ2-2, with 8 positions matching TRBD1. The V gene's germline CDR1 is ENHRY and CDR2 SYGVKD. J lost 1 base, V lost 8 bases, and 3 bases had no gene match. The CDR3 covers 14 residues. CDR3 sequence (DNA): TGTGCCATCTCCGGGACAGGGAACACCGGGGAGCTGTTTTTT. Amino acid sequence: CAISGTGNTGELFF.

Concerning this clonotype itself: The junction differs from germline at one of its ends, possibly a read error. The chain couples TRBV11-2 to TRBJ2-7; 14 positions agree with TRBD2. The CDR3 loop spans 16 amino acids. Germline CDR1 and CDR2: SGHAT and FQNNGV. The CDR3 is CASSWTSGGTSYEQYF. CDR3 coding DNA: TGTGCCAGCAGCTGGACTAGCGGGGGGACTTCCTACGAGCAGTATTTC.

The chain has TRBV7-4 and TRBJ2-7, with D maybe TRBD2 (6 bases). Trimming shortened V by 9 bases and J by 7 bases, and 16 bases separated the two germline ends. CDR1 and CDR2 (germline): SGHVT, SQSDAQ. The CDR3 extends over 12 amino acids. CDR3 DNA sequence: TGTGCCAGAAGTTCCCTCGGGGGAGAGCAGTACTTC. As protein: CARSSLGGEQYF.

This clonotype was counted many times. This sequence joins TRBV5-8 and TRBJ2-5; possibly TRBD2 for D (5 bases). CDR1 is SGHTS and CDR2 is YDEGEE in the germline V gene. The CDR3 has 15 amino acids. Trimming cost V 4 bases and J 3 bases, with 16 bases left between them. In nucleotides, the CDR3 is TGTGCCAGCAGCGAAGGAACTAGGATTAAAGAGACCCAGTACTTC. Translating it yields CASSEGTRIKETQYF.

This chain joins TRBV10-3 and TRBJ1-3; possible D gene TRBD1, 5 bases. This CDR3 has 17 residues. V lost 8 bases and J lost 1, with 21 bases in between. Germline V gene data show CDR1 as ENHRY and CDR2 as SYGVKD. The CDR3 spells CAILTRDLQESGNTIYF. The CDR3 DNA follows: TGTGCCATCTTAACTCGGGACCTACAGGAATCTGGAAACACCATATATTTT.

The V and J genes are TRBV10-3 and TRBJ2-5; possible D gene TRBD2, 5 bases. Germline V gene data show CDR1 as ENHRY and CDR2 as SYGVKD. The CDR3 sequence is 13 residues long. V dropped 4 bases and J dropped 1 base, with 7 bases sitting between them. The CDR3 protein is CAISAGGQETQYF. CDR3 nucleotide sequence: TGTGCCATCAGTGCAGGAGGCCAAGAGACCCAGTACTTC.

At least ten counts were recorded for this clonotype. The chain employs TRBV20-1 and TRBJ1-2; D may be TRBD1 (5 bases). This CDR3 comprises 14 residues. The germline V gene encodes CDR1 DFQATT and CDR2 SNEGSKA (reference sequence). Between the trimmed V and J ends, which lost 1 base and 2 bases, there was a span of 11 bases. CDR3 protein: CSARAPTVNYGYTF. CDR3 DNA sequence: TGCAGTGCTAGAGCACCGACAGTGAACTATGGCTACACCTTC.

This sequence joins TRBV4-3 and TRBJ2-7; D may be TRBD1 (6 bases). The CDR3 is 13 residues long. Germline lookup yields CDR1 LGHNA and CDR2 YSLEER. V was pared by 4 bases and J by 4 bases, with 11 bases between. CDR3 coding DNA: TGCGCCAGCAGCCGCAACACAGGGTACGAGCAGTACTTC. Amino acids: CASSRNTGYEQYF.

Concerning this clonotype: The junction shows a germline mismatch at one end, possibly a read error. The J gene is TRBJ2-5, the V gene TRBV7-6, with a weak D call TRBD1 (5 bases). This CDR3 has 13 amino acids. The germline gives CDR1 SGHVS, CDR2 FNYEAQ. The CDR3, as DNA: TGTGCCAGCAGCTTACAGGGAAAAGAGACCCCGTACTTC. This encodes CASSLQGKETPYF. Full variable domain (remainder filled in from reference TRBV7-6 and TRBJ2-5): GAGVSQSPRYKVTKRGQDVALRCDPISGHVSLYWYRQALGQGPEFLTYFNYEAQQDKSGLPNDRFSAERPEGSISTLTIQRTEQRDSAMYRCASSLQGKETPYFGPGTRLLVL.

Worth noting for this clonotype: A read error may produce the germline difference seen at one junction end. The chain employs TRBV10-3 and TRBJ1-1; no clear D. The CDR3 is 13 residues long. Per the germline V gene, CDR1 is ENHRY and CDR2 is SYGVKD. CDR3 coding DNA: TGTGCCATGCAGGACGGAGTGAACACCGAAGCTTTCTTT. Translated, it gives CAMQDGVNTEAFF.

The rearrangement uses TRBV13 and TRBJ2-7; 7 nucleotides align to TRBD1. V trimming: 3 bases; J trimming: 3 bases; junction bases outside the gene matches: 5. The CDR3 is 14 amino acids. The germline V gene encodes CDR1 PRHDT and CDR2 FYEKMQ (reference sequence). In DNA form, the CDR3 reads TGTGCCAGCAGCTTTGGGGACAGCCACTACGAGCAGTACTTC. Translation: CASSFGDSHYEQYF.

This clonotype was observed at least ten times. This chain uses TRBV6-5 with TRBJ2-3; D is undetermined. The germline V gene has CDR1 MNHEY and CDR2 SVGAGI. V was pared by 7 bases and J by 10 bases, with 18 bases between. This CDR3 comprises 13 residues. The CDR3: CASTDHVIQAQYF. Written as DNA, the CDR3 is TGTGCCAGCACCGACCATGTTATTCAGGCGCAGTATTTT.

As concerns this clonotype: This CDR3 is missing its conserved last phenylalanine or tryptophan, likely due to a read error. The DNA is omitted, as the CDR3 cannot be located on it reliably, and the CDR3 follows TCRdb's listing. The chain recombines TRBV4-2 with TRBJ2-7; the table calls TRBD2, which could not be checked here. The CDR3 is 9 amino acids long, termini counted. Per the germline V gene, CDR1 is LGHNA and CDR2 is YNFKEQ. The CDR3 is CASSQERRE.